Each of the 2 T cell receptor beta chains below was sequenced from the same sample in a study of T cells expressing NK-cell markers. TCRdb re-called the 5' RACE reads; one entry per CDR3 protein, DNA not given. The sample holds about 170,000 distinct CDR3 sequences. Sample: blood T cells: a sorted CD56 or NKG2C T cell subset, CD4+ or CD8+ T cells, or bulk PBMC T cells (not recorded which). Receptor source: a man between 18 and 69 years old in good health.

This chain joins TRBV13 and TRBJ2-5; TCRdb selects TRBD2, and the lack of DNA leaves this call unchecked. The CDR3 consists of 13 residues. Germline CDR1 and CDR2: PRHDT and FYEKMQ (reference sequence). The CDR3 sequence is CASSFLALETQYF.

The chain recombines TRBV5-1 with TRBJ1-1; the TRBD1 assignment by TCRdb is unverifiable without DNA. CDR3 length: 14 amino acids. In germline, CDR1 is SGHRS, CDR2 YFSETQ. The CDR3 loop is CASSLVQGDTEAFF.